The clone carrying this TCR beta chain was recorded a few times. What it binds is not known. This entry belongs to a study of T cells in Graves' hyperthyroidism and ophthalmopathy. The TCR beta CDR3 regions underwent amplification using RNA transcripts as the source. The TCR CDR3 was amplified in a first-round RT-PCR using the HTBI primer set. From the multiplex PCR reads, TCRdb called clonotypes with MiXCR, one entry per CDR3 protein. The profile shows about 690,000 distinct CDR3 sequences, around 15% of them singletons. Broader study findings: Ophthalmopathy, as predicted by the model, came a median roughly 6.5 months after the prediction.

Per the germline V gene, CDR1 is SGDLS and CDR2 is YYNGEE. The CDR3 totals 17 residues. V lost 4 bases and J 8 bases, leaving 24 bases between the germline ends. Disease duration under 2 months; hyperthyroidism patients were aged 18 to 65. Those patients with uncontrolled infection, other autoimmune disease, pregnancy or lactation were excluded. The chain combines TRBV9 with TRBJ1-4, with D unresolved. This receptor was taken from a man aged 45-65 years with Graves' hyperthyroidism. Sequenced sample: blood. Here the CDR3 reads CASSFRRARRGGEKLFF. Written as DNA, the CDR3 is TGTGCCAGCAGCTTTAGAAGGGCCCGACGAGGTGGGGAAAAACTGTTTTTT.